Shown below are 24 T cell receptor beta chains from a single sample sequenced in a study of shared clonotypes between healthy human individuals (dated by TCRdb to about 2020). Libraries were built with the immunoSEQ multiplex PCR assay. Imported from immuneACCESS, the table was reduced by TCRdb to in-frame sequences with V and J called. These copies leave out some clones; in studies compared against another copy, an unresolved V gene accounts for under half, and the cause of the remainder is not known. This sample lists about 2.4 million clones; 93% were detected once. Together, the top ten hold about 0.39% of the sample. The source material was naive CD4+ T cells from PBMCs. This specimen's cell subset or site label, interpreted: CD45RA+ positively selected. Receptors originate from a man younger than 30 in good health. Some clones in this sample may be carry-over from other donors' samples.

The rearrangement uses TRBV2 and TRBJ2-3, with 10 bases identical to TRBD2. This CDR3 region has 17 residues. Germline CDR1 SNHLY, CDR2 FYNNEI. Trimming at V came to 4 bases and at J to 1 base, leaving 8 bases not matched to a gene. CDR3 in DNA: TGTGCCAGCAGTGGTCGGCTAGCGGGAGCGGGCACAGATACGCAGTATTTT. Translating it yields CASSGRLAGAGTDTQYF.

The V and J genes are TRBV7-2 and TRBJ2-7; 10 nucleotides line up with TRBD2. Germline values: CDR1 SGHTA, CDR2 FQGNSA. The V gene end was trimmed by 5 bases and the J gene end by 4 bases; junction bases not matched to a gene: 11. The CDR3 covers 16 residues. CDR3 nucleotide sequence: TGTGCCAGCAGCCCCAGCGGGAGGGCCGATGTTTACGAGCAGTACTTC. Translating it yields CASSPSGRADVYEQYF.

A note on this clone: Other DNA sequences of this sample code for an identical CDR3. The chain carries TRBV7-8 and TRBJ1-1; no clear D gene. V was pared by 1 base and J by 1 base, with 7 bases between. This CDR3 comprises 14 residues. Germline values: CDR1 SGHVS, CDR2 FQNEAQ. As DNA, the CDR3 is TGTGCCAGCAGCTTAGTGGCAGGGAACACTGAAGCTTTCTTT. Protein product: CASSLVAGNTEAFF.

The rearrangement uses TRBV6-4 and TRBJ2-3; D is uncertain. Germline V gene sequence: CDR1 MRHNA, CDR2 SNTAGT. V gave up 5 bases and J gave up 0 bases, with 9 bases separating them. CDR3 length equals 14 residues. The CDR3 DNA sequence: TGTGCCAGCAGTAGGCAGGACAGCACAGATACGCAGTATTTT. Its translation is CASSRQDSTDTQYF.

On this clone: Other DNA sequences from this sample encode an identical CDR3 as well. The CDR3 DNA reads TGTGCCAGCTCACCACAGACAGGGGGTAATCAGCCCCAGCATTTT. Translated, it gives CASSPQTGGNQPQHF. The genes are TRBV18 and TRBJ1-5; 9 bases line up with TRBD1. Per germline, CDR1 KGHSH and CDR2 LQKENI. With 1 base clipped from V and 4 bases from J, the junction kept 2 bases outside the gene matches. The CDR3 covers 15 residues.

This clone was recorded once. The chain recombines TRBV11-3 with TRBJ2-7; TRBD2 matches at 7 bases. Unmatched junction bases numbered 9, after V lost 1 base and J lost 3 bases. This CDR3 region has 16 residues. The germline V gene has CDR1 SGHNT and CDR2 YENEEA. The chain's CDR3 is CASSLGPAASGYEQYF. CDR3 nucleotide sequence: TGTGCCAGCAGCTTAGGCCCTGCGGCTAGCGGCTACGAGCAGTACTTC. The variable domain in full, with the rest retrieved from reference TRBV11-3 and TRBJ2-7, is EAGVVQSPRYKIIEKKQPVAFWCNPISGHNTLYWYLQNLGQGPELLIRYENEEAVDDSQLPKDRFSAERLKGVDSTLKIQPAELGDSAVYLCASSLGPAASGYEQYFGPGTRLTVT.

J is TRBJ2-3 and V is TRBV5-1, with D hard to call. The CDR3 loop spans 16 amino acids. Deletions cut 0 bases from V and 1 base from J, with 12 bases between. Germline V gene data show CDR1 as SGHRS and CDR2 as YFSETQ. The CDR3 loop reads CASSLDSTIGTDTQYF. The CDR3, as DNA: TGCGCCAGCAGCTTGGATTCAACCATCGGCACAGATACGCAGTATTTT.

The chain joins TRBV28 to TRBJ2-2, with 7 bases identical to TRBD1. J lost 3 bases, V lost 6 bases, and 7 bases had no gene match. The germline V gene encodes CDR1 MDHEN and CDR2 SYDVKM. The CDR3 spans 15 residues. The CDR3 DNA reads TGTGCCAGCAGACCTCGGGACAGATACACCGGGGAGCTGTTTTTT. Translation: CASRPRDRYTGELFF. Combining the CDR3 with reference TRBV28 and TRBJ2-2 gives the whole variable domain DVKVTQSSRYLVKRTGEKVFLECVQDMDHENMFWYRQDPGLGLRLIYFSYDVKMKEKGDIPEGYSVSREKKERFSLILESASTNQTSMYLCASRPRDRYTGELFFGEGSRLTVL.

The gene calls are TRBV19 and TRBJ1-5; no clear D gene. Trimming took off 7 bases at V and 9 bases at J, with 19 bases between the two ends. CDR1 is LNHDA and CDR2 is SQIVND in the germline V gene (reference sequence). The CDR3 length is 14 residues. In nucleotides, the CDR3 is TGTGCCAGTAAACCAAGCGGGGATATACGGCCCCAGCATTTT. Translating it yields CASKPSGDIRPQHF.

The chain recombines TRBV6-1 with TRBJ2-5; D remains unclear. With 7 bases removed from V and 7 bases from J, the gap between germline ends came to 19 bases. CDR3 length equals 14 residues. Germline V gene data show CDR1 as MNHNS and CDR2 as SASEGT. The CDR3 DNA reads as TGTGCCAGCAATAGTGGGAACAGACTTTGGACCCAGTACTTC. It yields the protein CASNSGNRLWTQYF.

This rearrangement joins TRBV7-9 to TRBJ1-1; 8 bases line up with TRBD1. Germline loops: CDR1 SEHNR, CDR2 FQNEAQ (reference sequence). V dropped 5 bases and J dropped 0; count of bases not matched to a gene: 11. This CDR3 region has 17 residues. The CDR3 region has the DNA TGTGCCAGCAGCCTAGACGGGACAGGAGGTATGAACACTGAAGCTTTCTTT. Its translation: CASSLDGTGGMNTEAFF. Using reference TRBV7-9 and TRBJ1-1 for the parts outside the CDR3, the full variable domain is DTGVSQNPRHKITKRGQNVTFRCDPISEHNRLYWYRQTLGQGPEFLTYFQNEAQLEKSRLLSDRFSAERPKGSFSTLEIQRTEQGDSAMYLCASSLDGTGGMNTEAFFGQGTRLTVV.

The chain has TRBV5-4 and TRBJ2-5, with 9 bases that match TRBD2. The J segment lost 4 bases and the V segment lost 4 bases, leaving 11 bases of the junction unmatched. CDR3 length: 16 amino acids. Germline V gene data show CDR1 as SGHNT and CDR2 as YYREEE (reference sequence). CDR3 amino acids: CASSPQIAGVGETQYF. CDR3 bases: TGTGCCAGCAGCCCTCAGATAGCGGGAGTCGGAGAGACCCAGTACTTC.

The gene calls are TRBV23-1 and TRBJ2-2; no reliable D call. TRBV23-1 is placed among ORFs of uncertain function. The CDR3 loop spans 16 amino acids. The V and J ends lost 4 bases and 2 bases respectively, with 14 bases between them. DNA of the CDR3: TGCGCCAGCAGTCTCCCTTCGATTTGCAACACCGGGGAGCTGTTTTTT. Translating it yields CASSLPSICNTGELFF.

Of note for this clone: Sequence at one end of the junction differs from germline and may be a read error. The chain recombines TRBV29-1 with TRBJ2-3; D is tentatively TRBD1 or TRBD2 (7 bases each). The CDR3 length is 14 residues. Germline values: CDR1 SQVTM, CDR2 ANQGSEA. The CDR3 here is CSAGGAWLSGFPSF. The CDR3 coding sequence is TGCAGCGCAGGGGGGGCTTGGTTGTCAGGGTTCCCCTCTTTT.

The V gene is TRBV2, the J gene TRBJ1-4; possibly TRBD1 for D (6 bases). The CDR3 is 14 amino acids. The V gene's germline CDR1 is SNHLY and CDR2 FYNNEI. Trimming stripped 7 bases from V and 1 base from J, with 10 bases between. CDR3 region: CASKGGLTNEKLFF. The CDR3 nucleotides read TGTGCCAGCAAGGGGGGATTAACTAATGAAAAACTGTTTTTT.

The J gene is TRBJ2-1, the V gene TRBV6-5; 13 bases fit TRBD2. Trimming at V came to 6 bases and at J to 8 bases, leaving 7 bases not matched to a gene. The CDR3 length is 15 residues. CDR1 is MNHEY and CDR2 is SVGAGI in the germline V gene. The CDR3 coding sequence is TGTGCCAGCAGCGGACTAGCGGGAGTATCAGATGAGCAGTTCTTC. The encoded protein is CASSGLAGVSDEQFF.

This chain's CDR3 is CASSQGDGNTEAFF. The CDR3 DNA sequence: TGTGCCAGCAGTCAGGGGGACGGTAACACTGAAGCTTTCTTT. The chain combines TRBV2 with TRBJ1-1; 7 bases agree with TRBD1. This CDR3 comprises 14 residues. V lost 5 bases, J lost 2 bases, and 5 bases stayed unmatched. Germline lookup yields CDR1 SNHLY and CDR2 FYNNEI.

V is TRBV23-1 and J is TRBJ2-7, with 8 bases fitting TRBD2. TRBV23-1 is classed as an ORF, of uncertain function. This CDR3 spans 14 amino acids. The J segment lost 5 bases and the V segment lost 2 bases, leaving 5 bases of the junction unmatched. CDR3 region: CASSQGAGVHEQYF. CDR3 nucleotide sequence: TGCGCCAGCAGTCAAGGAGCGGGAGTGCACGAGCAGTACTTC.

This chain joins TRBV14 and TRBJ2-3; TRBD1 agrees at 8 bases. The CDR3 covers 16 residues. Germline trimming cut 2 bases from V and 3 bases from J; bases unmatched to any gene: 7. Germline V gene lookup returns CDR1 SGHDN and CDR2 FVKESK. The CDR3 DNA follows: TGTGCCAGCAGCCAAAGCCCCCAGGGGGCAACAGATACGCAGTATTTT. It translates to CASSQSPQGATDTQYF.

The rearrangement links TRBV5-1 to TRBJ2-1; D unclear. CDR1 is SGHRS, CDR2 YFSETQ, per germline. V was trimmed by 4 bases and J by 7 bases, leaving 12 bases between them. The CDR3 is made up of 13 amino acids. The DNA for the CDR3 is TGCGCCAGCAGCCCAACCTTTGAGAATGAGCAGTTCTTC. Protein product: CASSPTFENEQFF.

The rearrangement uses TRBV7-9 and TRBJ2-2, with 13 bases identical to TRBD2. Germline CDR1 reads SEHNR; CDR2 reads FQNEAQ (reference sequence). The CDR3 length is 17 residues. V trimming: 5 bases; J trimming: 7 bases; junction bases outside the gene matches: 10. CDR3 DNA sequence: TGTGCCAGCAGCCCAGCCGGGACTAGCGGGATAATCGGGGAGCTGTTTTTT. Amino acids: CASSPAGTSGIIGELFF.

The CDR3 here is CASSLWGQQQETQYF. In nucleotides, the CDR3 is TGCGCCAGCAGCTTGTGGGGACAACAACAAGAGACCCAGTACTTC. V and J are TRBV5-1 and TRBJ2-5; D perhaps matches TRBD1 (6 bases). The CDR3 covers 15 residues. From germline, CDR1 is SGHRS and CDR2 YFSETQ. Trimming removed 1 base from V and 2 bases from J, with 12 bases in between.

Remarks on this clone: At the DNA level, this CDR3 is encoded by other sequences in the same sample as well. This chain links TRBV7-2 with TRBJ2-3; 12 bases align to TRBD2. The junction had 2 bases not matched to a gene; V was cut back by 4 bases and J by 0 bases. The germline V gene has CDR1 SGHTA and CDR2 FQGNSA. The CDR3 sequence is 16 residues long. CDR3 coding DNA: TGTGCCAGCAGCTCCGGGACTAGCGGGAGCACAGATACGCAGTATTTT. It specifies CASSSGTSGSTDTQYF.

This chain links TRBV30 with TRBJ1-4, with 7 bases that match TRBD1. This CDR3 is built from 13 residues. Germline values: CDR1 GTSNPN, CDR2 SVGIG (reference sequence). V gave up 2 bases and J gave up 8 bases; unmatched junction bases: 5. CDR3 loop: CAWSQGVGEKLFF. Written as DNA, the CDR3 is TGTGCCTGGAGTCAGGGGGTGGGGGAAAAACTGTTTTTT.